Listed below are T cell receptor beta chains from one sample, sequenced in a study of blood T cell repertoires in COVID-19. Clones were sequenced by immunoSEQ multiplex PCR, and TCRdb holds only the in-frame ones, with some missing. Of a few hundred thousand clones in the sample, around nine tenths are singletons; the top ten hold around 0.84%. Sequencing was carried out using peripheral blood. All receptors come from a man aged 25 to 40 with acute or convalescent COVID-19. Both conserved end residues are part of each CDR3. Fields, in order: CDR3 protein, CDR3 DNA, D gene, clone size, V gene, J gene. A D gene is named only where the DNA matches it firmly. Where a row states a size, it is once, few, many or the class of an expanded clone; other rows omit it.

CDR3aa: CASSWETGGYGYTF
CDR3nt: TGTGCCAGCAGCTGGGAGACAGGGGGCTATGGCTACACCTTC
d_gene: TRBD1
abundance: .
v_gene: TRBV7-8
j_gene: TRBJ1-2

CDR3aa: CASSQGHFSGNTIYF
CDR3nt: TGCGCCAGCAGCCAAGGGCATTTCTCTGGAAACACCATATATTTT
d_gene: .
abundance: once
v_gene: TRBV4-1
j_gene: TRBJ1-3

CDR3aa: CASSLAQGATGELFF
CDR3nt: TGCGCCAGCAGCTTGGCCCAGGGGGCAACCGGGGAGCTGTTTTTT
d_gene: TRBD1
abundance: .
v_gene: TRBV5-1
j_gene: TRBJ2-2

CDR3aa: CASTSDRSSGANVLTF
CDR3nt: TGCGCCAGCACCTCCGACAGGTCCTCTGGGGCCAACGTCCTGACTTTC
d_gene: .
abundance: once
v_gene: TRBV23-1
j_gene: TRBJ2-6

CDR3aa: CASSESAGVSPQHF
CDR3nt: TGTGCCAGCAGTGAATCCGCAGGGGTTTCGCCCCAGCATTTT
d_gene: .
abundance: .
v_gene: TRBV6-1
j_gene: TRBJ1-5

CDR3aa: CASSLDGYTDTQYF
CDR3nt: TGCGCCAGCAGCTTGGACGGGTACACAGATACGCAGTATTTT
d_gene: .
abundance: .
v_gene: TRBV5-1
j_gene: TRBJ2-3

CDR3aa: CASSQASSRYEQYF
CDR3nt: TGTGCCAGCAGCCAAGCGTCAAGCAGGTACGAGCAGTACTTC
d_gene: .
abundance: once
v_gene: TRBV4-2
j_gene: TRBJ2-7

CDR3aa: CASSLNAGNQPQHF
CDR3nt: TGCGCCAGCAGCTTGAATGCCGGGAACCAGCCCCAGCATTTT
d_gene: .
abundance: few
v_gene: TRBV5-1
j_gene: TRBJ1-5

CDR3aa: CASISVGRGHGGMDTEAFF
CDR3nt: TGTGCCAGTATTTCAGTCGGGAGGGGACACGGGGGTATGGACACTGAAGCTTTCTTT
d_gene: .
abundance: .
v_gene: TRBV19
j_gene: TRBJ1-1

CDR3aa: CASSHLDRGAYNEQFF
CDR3nt: TGTGCCAGCAGCCACCTGGACAGGGGCGCCTACAATGAGCAGTTCTTC
d_gene: TRBD1
abundance: .
v_gene: TRBV14
j_gene: TRBJ2-1

CDR3aa: CASSQAWDRGTIQYF
CDR3nt: TGTGCCAGCAGCCAAGCTTGGGACAGGGGCACCATTCAGTACTTC
d_gene: TRBD1
abundance: .
v_gene: TRBV3-1/TRBV3-2
j_gene: TRBJ2-4

CDR3aa: CAWSDTGEGYTF
CDR3nt: TGTGCCTGGAGTGATACAGGGGAAGGCTACACCTTC
d_gene: TRBD1
abundance: .
v_gene: TRBV30
j_gene: TRBJ1-2

CDR3aa: CAWKDRSFSGANVLTF
CDR3nt: TGTGCCTGGAAAGACAGATCTTTCTCTGGGGCCAACGTCCTGACTTTC
d_gene: .
abundance: once
v_gene: TRBV30
j_gene: TRBJ2-6

CDR3aa: CASSYSSSNEQFF
CDR3nt: TGTGCCAGCAGTTACTCGAGTAGCAATGAGCAGTTCTTC
d_gene: .
abundance: .
v_gene: TRBV6-6
j_gene: TRBJ2-1

CDR3aa: CASSARILASLNYNEQFF
CDR3nt: TGTGCCAGCAGCGCCAGAATCCTAGCCTCCCTCAACTACAATGAGCAGTTCTTC
d_gene: .
abundance: .
v_gene: TRBV4-2
j_gene: TRBJ2-1

CDR3aa: CASSQVAPLQVYGYTF
CDR3nt: TGCGCCAGCAGCCAAGTTGCCCCTTTGCAGGTCTATGGCTACACCTTC
d_gene: .
abundance: few
v_gene: TRBV4-1
j_gene: TRBJ1-2

CDR3aa: CASRSSVTQETQYF
CDR3nt: TGTGCCAGCCGATCGAGCGTGACCCAAGAGACCCAGTACTTC
d_gene: .
abundance: .
v_gene: TRBV11-1
j_gene: TRBJ2-5

CDR3aa: CASSVTGTSGRNEQYF
CDR3nt: TGTGCCAGCAGCGTTACCGGGACTAGCGGGAGGAACGAGCAGTACTTC
d_gene: TRBD2
abundance: .
v_gene: TRBV7-8
j_gene: TRBJ2-7